The clone carrying this T cell receptor beta chain was counted a few times. What it recognizes is unknown. There are 15 residues in the CDR3. Germline V gene lookup returns CDR1 DFQATT and CDR2 SNEGSKA (reference sequence). The V and J ends lost 3 bases and 3 bases respectively, with 16 bases between them. The sample is drawn from a study of neurological immune-mediated disorders. Regarding time point: longitudinal time-point 3. The unsorted libraries were generated from a total of 2 million PBMCs, which had been stored in RNAlater at -80 C. The study's findings and limits: Patients with HTLV-1-associated myelopathy showed the most TCR clonal expansion. Those with multiple sclerosis showed the least, falling below healthy controls.

With 10-nucleotide random UMIs included, cDNA was synthesized by 5'RACE. TCRdb reprocessed the 5' RACE reads via MiXCR and lists one record per CDR3 protein. The sample shows about 49,000 distinct CDR3 sequences, approximately 8.4% of them seen only once. This TCR was sampled from a woman aged 40 to 50 in good health. This chain connects TRBV20-1 to TRBJ2-3, with a possible D match to TRBD2 (5 bases). Material for sequencing was PBMCs. This CDR3 reads CSAREATSGTDTQYF. CDR3 in DNA: TGCAGTGCTAGGGAGGCTACTTCCGGGACAGATACGCAGTATTTT.